A selection of T cell receptor beta chains follows, all from one sample in a study of T cell responses to AZD1222 COVID-19 vaccine. The repertoire was sequenced with immunoSEQ multiplex PCR; TCRdb's copy has only in-frame clones and lacks some. The data contain under 170,000 clones, 92% of them seen just once; the ten biggest clones take up more than 3%. The specimen was peripheral blood, collected 28 days after the second AZD1222 dose. The receptors come from an adult who received the AZD1222 COVID-19 vaccine. Each CDR3 is given with its conserved first and last residue. A D gene is named only where the DNA matches it firmly. Only some rows state a clone size, as once, few, many or a class for expanded clones.

d_call	clone_size	v_call	j_call	cdr3_nt	cdr3_aa
NA	NA	TRBV11-3	TRBJ2-3	TGTGCCAGCAGCTTAGGGTTACTTAGCACAGATACGCAGTATTTT	CASSLGLLSTDTQYF
TRBD2	NA	TRBV7-8	TRBJ2-1	TGTGCCAGCAGCTTAATCGGGAGGGGGAATGAGCAGTTCTTC	CASSLIGRGNEQFF
NA	NA	TRBV5-1	TRBJ1-1	TGCGCCAGCAGCTTCGCTTCAATCCAACAACAAGCTTTCTTT	CASSFASIQQQAFF
NA	NA	TRBV4-1	TRBJ2-7	TGCGCCAGCAGCCAAGATACAACCCGGTGGCGTGAACAGTACTTC	CASSQDTTRWREQYF
NA	NA	TRBV4-2	TRBJ1-2	TGTGCCAGCAGCCAAGATCGGCAGGGAGATGGCTACACCTTC	CASSQDRQGDGYTF
NA	NA	TRBV3-1/TRBV3-2	TRBJ1-5	TGTGCCAGCAGCCTCAGGGGAATTGGGCAGCCCCAGCATTTT	CASSLRGIGQPQHF
NA	NA	TRBV5-5	TRBJ2-7	TGTGCCAGCAGCCTCGGGATGTCCCCAACCTACGAGCAGTACTTC	CASSLGMSPTYEQYF
TRBD1	NA	TRBV6-2/TRBV6-3	TRBJ1-6	TGTGCCAGCAGTTACCCAAGAGGGGGCGGGAATTCACCCCTCCACTTT	CASSYPRGGGNSPLHF
NA	NA	TRBV24-1	TRBJ2-1	TGTGCCACCAGTGATGAGGTGTTCTACAATGAGCAGTTCTTC	CATSDEVFYNEQFF
TRBD1	NA	TRBV28	TRBJ2-3	TGTGCCAGCACCAAAACCGGGACAGGGGATTCTTTT	CASTKTGTGDSF
TRBD2	NA	TRBV6-4	TRBJ2-1	TGTGCCAGCAGTTCGACTAGCGGGGGATTCAATGAGCAGTTCTTC	CASSSTSGGFNEQFF
NA	NA	TRBV5-1	TRBJ1-1	TGCGCCAGCAGCTTCCAGGGAGGGGGGACTGAAGCTTTCTTT	CASSFQGGGTEAFF
NA	once	TRBV5-1	TRBJ2-3	TGCGCCAGCAGCTTGGTCGACGGGTGGCAATCTAGCACAGATACGCAGTATTTT	CASSLVDGWQSSTDTQYF
TRBD2	NA	TRBV9	TRBJ2-1	TGTGCCAGCAGCACCCAGCCTAGCGGGCTCAATGAGCAGTTCTTC	CASSTQPSGLNEQFF
TRBD2	NA	TRBV7-8	TRBJ2-1	TGTGCCAGCAGCCGTGGGGTAGCGGGAAACAATGAGCAGTTCTTC	CASSRGVAGNNEQFF
TRBD1	NA	TRBV19	TRBJ2-6	TGTGCCAGTAGTATAGTAGGGGGCGATATCTCTGGGGCCAACGTCCTGACTTTC	CASSIVGGDISGANVLTF
NA	NA	TRBV6-5	TRBJ2-7	TGTGCCAGCAGTTACTACCAAACCTACGAGCAGTACTTC	CASSYYQTYEQYF
NA	NA	TRBV5-1	TRBJ1-4	TGCGCCAGCAGCTTGGTGGGGACGGAGAATGAAAAACTGTTTTTT	CASSLVGTENEKLFF
NA	NA	TRBV18	TRBJ1-1	TGTGCCAGCTCACAGACAGAGAACACTGAAGCTTTCTTT	CASSQTENTEAFF
TRBD1	NA	TRBV5-1	TRBJ2-5	TGCGCCAGCACAGGACAGGGGGGAGAGACCCAGTACTTC	CASTGQGGETQYF
NA	NA	TRBV28	TRBJ1-2	TGTGCCAGCGCCTCAGGGGAGGGCTTTGGAGCTAACTATGGCTACACCTTC	CASASGEGFGANYGYTF
NA	NA	TRBV9	TRBJ2-3	TGTGCCAGCAGCGACAGGGACACAGATACGCAGTATTTT	CASSDRDTDTQYF
NA	NA	TRBV5-4	TRBJ2-2	TGTGCCAGCAGCCCCCGGGCCGCCCTTAACACCGGGGAGCTGTTTTTT	CASSPRAALNTGELFF
NA	NA	TRBV18	TRBJ2-3	TGTGCCAGCTCACTAGGACAGCGCACAGATACGCAGTATTTT	CASSLGQRTDTQYF
TRBD2	NA	TRBV18	TRBJ2-2	TGTGCCAGCTCACCAATAGCGGGAGTCTACACCGGGGAGCTGTTTTTT	CASSPIAGVYTGELFF
NA	NA	TRBV3-1/TRBV3-2	TRBJ2-5	TGTGCCAGCAGCCCAGTAGCAGGGATGTTGGAGACCCAGTACTTC	CASSPVAGMLETQYF
NA	once	TRBV27	TRBJ1-1	TGTGCCAGCAGTTCAGGGGAAAACACTGAAGCTTTCTTT	CASSSGENTEAFF
NA	NA	TRBV10-1	TRBJ1-6	TGCGCCAGCACAGAGGGGAATAATTCACCCCTCCACTTT	CASTEGNNSPLHF
NA	NA	TRBV5-5	TRBJ2-5	TGTGCCAGCAGCTTAGGAGTGGGAGAGACCCAGTACTTC	CASSLGVGETQYF
NA	NA	TRBV4-1	TRBJ1-5	TGCGCCAGCAGCCAAGACGGCGCGGTTCATAGCAATCAGCCCCAGCATTTT	CASSQDGAVHSNQPQHF
NA	NA	TRBV19	TRBJ1-3	TGTGCCAGTAGTGCGCGGTTCGTCTCTGGAAACACCATATATTTT	CASSARFVSGNTIYF
NA	NA	TRBV5-3	TRBJ1-3	TGTGCCAGAAGCTCAAACAGGGACTCTGGAAACACCATATATTTT	CARSSNRDSGNTIYF
TRBD2	once	TRBV3-1/TRBV3-2	TRBJ2-7	TGTGCCAGCAGCCCACAATCCGGGACTATTTACGAGCAGTACTTC	CASSPQSGTIYEQYF
NA	NA	TRBV11-2	TRBJ2-1	TGTGCCAGCAGCTTAGCGATTATAGGAGAGGTCTCGTCTTACAATGAGCAGTTCTTC	CASSLAIIGEVSSYNEQFF
NA	NA	TRBV14	TRBJ1-1	TGTGCCAGCAGCCAAGGTCCGAACACTGAAGCTTTCTTT	CASSQGPNTEAFF
NA	once	TRBV10-3	TRBJ1-1	TGTGCCATCGGTCGGGGAGAGCTCGACACTGAAGCTTTCTTT	CAIGRGELDTEAFF
NA	NA	TRBV7-3	TRBJ1-2	TGTGCCAGCAGCTTCGGCGATTATGGCTACACCTTC	CASSFGDYGYTF
NA	NA	TRBV29-1	TRBJ1-1	TGCAGCGTTGGGACGGTTTTGAACACTGAAGCTTTCTTT	CSVGTVLNTEAFF
TRBD2	once	TRBV9	TRBJ2-7	TGTGCCAGCAGCGACGAACTAGCGGGGTCCTGGGGCGAGCAGTACTTC	CASSDELAGSWGEQYF
NA	NA	TRBV10-3	TRBJ1-2	TGTGCCATCAGTGAGTCCAGAGACAGGTCTAACTATGGCTACACCTTC	CAISESRDRSNYGYTF
TRBD1	NA	TRBV7-8	TRBJ2-1	TGTGCCAGCAGGGCTTCCCCTTTTGACAGGGTTCACAATGAGCAGTTCTTC	CASRASPFDRVHNEQFF
TRBD1	NA	TRBV27	TRBJ1-5	TGTGCCAGCAGTCGCGGCAGGGGGCTGGGTCAGCCCCAGCATTTT	CASSRGRGLGQPQHF